The next 26 T cell receptor beta chains were all read from a single sample in a study of chemoradiotherapy in HPV16-positive cancers. Repertoires were generated with immunoSEQ multiplex PCR, while TCRdb's copy carries only in-frame clones and drops some. The sample has 5,000 to 8,000 clones; 65% to 90% are singletons. Material: tumor tissue, obtained from a patient who underwent chemoradiotherapy. The receptors stem from a human donor with HPV-associated anogenital cancer.

This chain uses TRBV7-3 with TRBJ1-1; D gene uncertain. The CDR3 runs to 14 residues. CDR1 and CDR2 from the germline V gene are SGHTA and FQGTGA. V was trimmed by 6 bases and J by 6 bases, leaving 17 bases between them. The CDR3 here is CASRTTGSVPEAFF. The CDR3 nucleotides read TGTGCCAGCAGGACCACTGGGTCCGTCCCTGAAGCTTTCTTT. The full variable domain, rest sourced from reference TRBV7-3 and TRBJ1-1, is GAGVSQTPSNKVTEKGKYVELRCDPISGHTALYWYRQSLGQGPEFLIYFQGTGAADDSGLPNDRFFAVRPEGSVSTLKIQRTERGDSAVYLCASRTTGSVPEAFFGQGTRLTVV.

This chain connects TRBV9 to TRBJ2-3; 7 bases line up with TRBD2. Germline V lookup: CDR1 SGDLS, CDR2 YYNGEE. V lost 2 bases to trimming and J lost 2 bases; unmatched junction nucleotides: 5. The CDR3 has 15 residues. CDR3 in amino acids: CASSVSGTSTDTQYF. The CDR3 DNA reads TGTGCCAGCAGCGTGAGCGGGACTTCCACAGATACGCAGTATTTT.

The V call is TRBV6-1, the J call TRBJ2-7; 7 bases align to TRBD1. Losses at the gene ends were 3 bases for V and 0 bases for J; bases not matched to a gene: 8. The CDR3 spans 16 residues. Germline V gives CDR1 MNHNS, CDR2 SASEGT. For the CDR3, the DNA is TGTGCCAGCAGTGAGTATTCTAGGGGGCGCTCCTACGAGCAGTACTTC. Its protein product is CASSEYSRGRSYEQYF.

This clone was observed once. The V call is TRBV4-1, the J call TRBJ1-2, with D maybe TRBD1 (5 bases). CDR3 size: 13 residues. CDR1 is MGHRA and CDR2 is YSYEKL in the germline V gene. V lost 0 bases to trimming and J lost 5 bases, with 7 bases between them. CDR3 nucleotides: TGCGCCAGCAGCCAAGAGGGGCCGTATGGCTACACCTTC. Its translation: CASSQEGPYGYTF.

The chain links TRBV5-1 to TRBJ1-2; 9 nucleotides align to TRBD1. Trimming cost V 0 bases and J 6 bases; bases outside gene matches: 6. CDR1 is SGHRS and CDR2 is YFSETQ in the germline V gene. This CDR3 has 15 residues. CDR3 loop: CASSLGDRVLNGYTF. CDR3 nucleotide sequence: TGCGCCAGCAGCTTGGGGGACAGGGTCCTGAATGGCTACACCTTC. Supplemented by reference TRBV5-1 and TRBJ1-2, the full variable domain reads KAGVTQTPRYLIKTRGQQVTLSCSPISGHRSVSWYQQTPGQGLQFLFEYFSETQRNKGNFPGRFSGRQFSNSRSEMNVSTLELGDSALYLCASSLGDRVLNGYTFGSGTRLTVV.

The genes are TRBV7-2 and TRBJ1-3; D ambiguous. CDR3 length equals 15 residues. V lost 0 bases and J 1 base, leaving 7 bases between the germline ends. CDR1 is SGHTA and CDR2 is FQGNSA in the germline V gene. In DNA, the CDR3 is TGTGCCAGCAGCTTAGCAGTTTCATCTGGAAACACCATATATTTT. This gives the protein CASSLAVSSGNTIYF.

The table lists this clone with a few counts. This chain links TRBV6-5 with TRBJ1-2, with D possibly being TRBD1 (6 bases). V was pared by 8 bases and J by 7 bases, with 23 bases between. The CDR3 is 15 amino acids. The germline gives CDR1 MNHEY, CDR2 SVGAGI. The CDR3 coding sequence is TGTGCCAGCCAACCGGGACACACGTCTTACTCTGGCTACACCTTC. This encodes CASQPGHTSYSGYTF.

The chain recombines TRBV10-2 with TRBJ1-2; D may be TRBD1 (5 bases). There are 12 residues in the CDR3. Trimming left V 10 bases short and J 7 bases short, with 16 bases between. CDR1 and CDR2 (germline): WSHSY, SAAADI. The CDR3 protein is CATSDTVGGYTF. CDR3 bases: TGCGCCACTTCGGACACCGTGGGTGGCTACACCTTC.

The chain carries TRBV7-9 and TRBJ2-3; D assignment may be TRBD1 or TRBD2 (5 bases each). This CDR3 comprises 18 residues. Trimming stripped 1 base from V and 4 bases from J, with 21 bases between. Per the germline V gene, CDR1 is SEHNR and CDR2 is FQNEAQ (reference sequence). DNA for the CDR3: TGTGCCAGCAGCTTAGTCGGAGGCGCCAGGGATTCGGCAGATACGCAGTATTTT. It is translated as CASSLVGGARDSADTQYF. The entire variable domain, with the rest obtained from reference TRBV7-9 and TRBJ2-3, is as follows: DTGVSQNPRHKITKRGQNVTFRCDPISEHNRLYWYRQTLGQGPEFLTYFQNEAQLEKSRLLSDRFSAERPKGSFSTLEIQRTEQGDSAMYLCASSLVGGARDSADTQYFGPGTRLTVL.

The gene calls are TRBV18 and TRBJ2-5, with 8 bases matching TRBD1. CDR1 and CDR2 from the germline V gene are KGHSH and LQKENI. The CDR3 has 14 amino acids. V was pared by 0 bases and J by 6 bases, with 3 bases of the junction left unmatched. The CDR3 spells CASSPPGQGQTQYF. The DNA for the CDR3 is TGTGCCAGCTCACCACCAGGACAGGGCCAGACCCAGTACTTC.

The chain employs TRBV29-1 and TRBJ2-1, with D perhaps matching TRBD2 (6 bases). With 5 bases removed from V and 2 bases from J, the gap between germline ends came to 16 bases. Germline assignment: CDR1 SQVTM and CDR2 ANQGSEA. The CDR3 has 15 residues. CDR3 sequence (DNA): TGCAGCGTTCGGCTCTTAGCGGACACCTACAATGAGCAGTTCTTC. The encoded protein is CSVRLLADTYNEQFF.

The CDR3 DNA is TGTGCCAGCAGTACAGGGCCTCAAGAGACCCAGTACTTC. Its translation is CASSTGPQETQYF. The V call is TRBV27, the J call TRBJ2-5, with D possibly matching TRBD1 (6 bases). The CDR3 totals 13 residues. Germline V gene lookup returns CDR1 MNHEY and CDR2 SMNVEV (reference sequence). The germline V and J ends were trimmed by 5 bases and 2 bases, with 9 bases remaining between them.

This clone was seen once. The rearrangement links TRBV7-3 to TRBJ1-5, with unresolved D. Germline values: CDR1 SGHTA, CDR2 FQGTGA. The V and J ends lost 5 bases and 4 bases respectively, with 9 bases between them. This CDR3 is built from 13 residues. CDR3 in amino acids: CASSLSGNQPQHF. CDR3 nucleotide sequence: TGTGCCAGCAGCCTCTCGGGGAATCAGCCCCAGCATTTT.

The genes are TRBV18 and TRBJ2-3; D is perhaps TRBD2 (7 bases). V lost 6 bases and J lost 0, with 16 bases in between. The CDR3 has 16 amino acids. Looked up from germline, CDR1 is KGHSH and CDR2 is LQKENI. The CDR3 DNA is TGTGCCAGCTCCCCCTGGGGGGGCGGCAGCACAGATACGCAGTATTTT. It specifies CASSPWGGGSTDTQYF.

The J gene is TRBJ2-3, the V gene TRBV2; a possible D gene is TRBD2 (5 bases). The V end lost 10 bases, the J end lost 5 bases, and 7 bases lay between the germline ends. Per the germline V gene, CDR1 is SNHLY and CDR2 is FYNNEI. This CDR3 is built from 10 residues. This CDR3 is CATRGDTQYF. The DNA for the CDR3 is TGTGCCACTCGGGGAGATACGCAGTATTTT.

The chain's CDR3 is CSVYRGTTEAFF. The CDR3 bases are TGCAGCGTCTACAGGGGTACGACTGAAGCTTTCTTT. The rearrangement links TRBV29-1 to TRBJ1-1; 7 bases align to TRBD1. The CDR3 is 12 residues long. V lost 6 bases to trimming and J lost 5 bases; unmatched junction nucleotides: 6. Germline assignment: CDR1 SQVTM and CDR2 ANQGSEA.

The chain is built from TRBV6-9 and TRBJ2-4; perhaps TRBD2 as D (6 bases). Germline V gene lookup returns CDR1 MNHGY and CDR2 SVAAGI. CDR3 length: 11 residues. CDR3: CARAGSDIQYF. The CDR3 bases are TGTGCACGGGCGGGGTCGGACATTCAGTACTTC.

This clone has a single count. The rearrangement joins TRBV29-1 to TRBJ2-5; D possibly corresponds to TRBD2 (6 bases). Germline V gene sequence: CDR1 SQVTM, CDR2 ANQGSEA. This CDR3 has 12 amino acids. V was clipped by 3 bases and J by 7 bases, with 12 bases between them. The CDR3 is CSVDGGWWTQYF. CDR3 coding DNA: TGCAGCGTTGACGGGGGTTGGTGGACCCAGTACTTC.

The J gene is TRBJ2-7, the V gene TRBV11-3; 10 bases agree with TRBD2. Trimming at V came to 0 bases and at J to 4 bases, leaving 12 bases not matched to a gene. Germline V lookup: CDR1 SGHNT, CDR2 YENEEA. This CDR3 has 18 amino acids. The CDR3 here is CASSLDHPTSGTSYEQYF. CDR3 nucleotides: TGTGCCAGCAGCTTAGATCACCCTACTAGCGGGACCTCTTACGAGCAGTACTTC.

J is TRBJ1-5 and V is TRBV27; 11 bases fit TRBD1. The V gene's germline CDR1 is MNHEY and CDR2 SMNVEV (reference sequence). V lost 5 bases, J lost 6 bases, and 6 bases stayed unmatched. CDR3 length: 15 residues. CDR3 in DNA: TGTGCCAGCAGTCGCCTGGGACAGGGGGTTCAGCCCCAGCATTTT. Amino acid sequence: CASSRLGQGVQPQHF.

This chain joins TRBV13 and TRBJ2-1; D may correspond to TRBD1 or TRBD2 (5 bases each). Germline-derived CDR1 and CDR2 are PRHDT and FYEKMQ (reference sequence). This CDR3 comprises 15 residues. V dropped 5 bases and J dropped 3 bases, with 14 bases sitting between them. In DNA, the CDR3 is TGTGCCAGCAGCCCCGGGACGGACTTCTACAATGAGCAGTTCTTC. This encodes CASSPGTDFYNEQFF.

The chain recombines TRBV19 with TRBJ2-6; no reliable D call. Trimming took off 7 bases at V and 0 bases at J, with 13 bases between the two ends. Germline CDR1 is LNHDA and CDR2 is SQIVND (reference sequence). This CDR3 is 16 amino acids long. CDR3 sequence (DNA): TGTGCCAGTACCCCGTGGGTGAACTCTGGGGCCAACGTCCTGACTTTC. Translated, it gives CASTPWVNSGANVLTF.

CDR3 residues: CATRRASGSWGSYNEQFF. Here the CDR3 DNA reads TGTGCCACTAGAAGGGCTAGCGGGAGCTGGGGCTCCTACAATGAGCAGTTCTTC. V is TRBV19 and J is TRBJ2-1; 10 nucleotides match TRBD2. Trimming at V came to 10 bases and at J to 0 bases, leaving 15 bases not matched to a gene. This CDR3 is 18 amino acids long. Germline V gene sequence: CDR1 LNHDA, CDR2 SQIVND (reference sequence).

As DNA, the CDR3 is TGTGCCAGCCTTGGATGGGGCCAAGAGACCCAGTACTTC. Protein sequence: CASLGWGQETQYF. J is TRBJ2-5 and V is TRBV28; D unclear. The ends were cut back, 8 bases at V and 1 base at J, with 11 bases in the middle. Germline values: CDR1 MDHEN, CDR2 SYDVKM. This CDR3 region has 13 residues.

The chain is built from TRBV6-1 and TRBJ1-2, with TRBD1 matching 8 bases. The germline gives CDR1 MNHNS, CDR2 SASEGT. J lost 3 bases, V lost 7 bases, and 7 bases had no gene match. The CDR3 has 14 amino acids. CDR3 region: CASKDRERYYGYTF. DNA of the CDR3: TGTGCCAGCAAGGACAGGGAGAGATACTATGGCTACACCTTC.

The gene calls are TRBV19 and TRBJ2-7; perhaps TRBD1 as D (6 bases). The germline gives CDR1 LNHDA, CDR2 SQIVND (reference sequence). The CDR3 covers 13 residues. Trimming shortened V by 6 bases and J by 2 bases, and 11 bases separated the two germline ends. Written as DNA, the CDR3 is TGTGCCAGTAGCCACCGGGACACCTACGAGCAGTACTTC. This encodes CASSHRDTYEQYF.